One sample yielded the 30 T cell receptor beta chains listed below, sequenced in a study of human T cells and chemical hapten exposure. Time point: pre-sensitization, week 0. The sample's treatment: therapeutic diphenylcyclopropenone sensitization with weekly scalp DPC. Each CDR3 protein gets one entry after TCRdb re-called the RACE reads with MiXCR. This sample yields fewer than 200,000 distinct CDR3 sequences, of which around 30% are seen a single time; nearly 3% belongs to the top ten. The specimen was whole blood, collected in connection with sensitization to the hapten diphenylcyclopropenone (DPC). The receptors stem from a woman aged 25 to 39 with alopecia areata. Some clones in this sample may be carry-over from other donors' samples.

This clonotype was seen a few times. The V and J genes are TRBV6-5 and TRBJ2-5, with D perhaps assigned TRBD1 or TRBD2 (5 bases each). The ends were cut back, 2 bases at V and 1 base at J, with 8 bases in the middle. The CDR3 loop spans 14 amino acids. Germline V gene lookup returns CDR1 MNHEY and CDR2 SVGAGI. CDR3 protein: CASSYQGPQETQYF. The CDR3, as DNA: TGTGCCAGCAGTTACCAGGGACCCCAAGAGACCCAGTACTTC.

The chain links TRBV3-1 to TRBJ2-5; 8 positions match TRBD1. Germline values: CDR1 LGHDT, CDR2 YNNKEL (reference sequence). V gave up 4 bases and J gave up 3 bases; unmatched junction bases: 7. The CDR3 sequence is 15 residues long. CDR3 coding DNA: TGTGCCAGCAGCCGGACCGGGACAGGCGAAGAGACCCAGTACTTC. Amino acids: CASSRTGTGEETQYF.

This clonotype was seen many times. This sequence joins TRBV28 and TRBJ1-5; TRBD1 matches 9 bases. The CDR3 contains 15 residues. Germline CDR1 and CDR2: MDHEN and SYDVKM. The V segment lost 6 bases and the J segment 1 base; nucleotides outside the gene matches: 4. This chain's CDR3 is CASRDDRGSNQPQHF. Here the CDR3 DNA reads TGTGCCAGCAGGGACGACAGGGGGAGCAATCAGCCCCAGCATTTT.

This clonotype was seen ten or more times. The chain employs TRBV28 and TRBJ2-1; weak D call: TRBD2 (6 bases). The germline CDR1 and CDR2 sequences are MDHEN and SYDVKM. This CDR3 is built from 14 residues. V was pared by 2 bases and J by 7 bases, with 12 bases between. CDR3 region: CASSLPGVGNEQFF. CDR3 nucleotide sequence: TGTGCCAGCAGTTTACCGGGAGTGGGAAATGAGCAGTTCTTC.

This clonotype was counted only a few times. CDR3 in amino acids: CASRQPSDRGLKYEQYF. In nucleotides, the CDR3 is TGTGCCAGCAGACAGCCCTCAGACAGGGGGCTAAAGTACGAGCAGTACTTC. The genes are TRBV28 and TRBJ2-7; 10 nucleotides match TRBD1. The J segment lost 4 bases and the V segment lost 6 bases, leaving 15 bases of the junction unmatched. The CDR3 spans 17 residues. Germline V lookup: CDR1 MDHEN, CDR2 SYDVKM.

The sample holds a few counts of this clonotype. The V call is TRBV3-1, the J call TRBJ2-1; either TRBD1 or TRBD2 may supply D (5 bases each). Trimming cost V 4 bases and J 0 bases, with 16 bases left between them. The CDR3 extends over 17 amino acids. CDR1 LGHDT and CDR2 YNNKEL come from the germline V gene (reference sequence). This chain's CDR3 is CASSPPSGRSSYNEQFF. CDR3 DNA: TGTGCCAGCAGCCCCCCCTCGGGGCGGAGCTCCTACAATGAGCAGTTCTTC.

This clonotype was detected only a few times. The V call is TRBV5-1, the J call TRBJ2-1; the D is unclear. Germline V gene sequence: CDR1 SGHRS, CDR2 YFSETQ. This CDR3 has 14 residues. The V gene lost 3 bases and the J gene lost 10 bases, with 17 bases spanning the gap. CDR3 nucleotides: TGCGCCAGCAGCTACGACTCGCAAGCTGGCGAGCAGTTCTTC. The encoded protein is CASSYDSQAGEQFF.

This clonotype came up a few times. The chain links TRBV27 to TRBJ2-1; tentative D call: TRBD1 (5 bases). The germline gives CDR1 MNHEY, CDR2 SMNVEV (reference sequence). The CDR3 consists of 13 residues. Trimming cost V 5 bases and J 16 bases, with 21 bases left between them. CDR3 nucleotides: TGTGCCAGCAGTCCTTCCCCAGGGATCCTTTTATTCTTC. It encodes CASSPSPGILLFF.

The CDR3 spells CASSLFSQGAVTEAFF. CDR3 nucleotides: TGTGCCAGCAGCTTATTCAGTCAGGGGGCTGTAACTGAAGCTTTCTTT. This rearrangement joins TRBV7-2 to TRBJ1-1; 8 bases map to TRBD1. Germline CDR1 reads SGHTA; CDR2 reads FQGNSA. V dropped 2 bases and J dropped 5; count of bases not matched to a gene: 10. The CDR3 spans 16 residues.

This clonotype has more than one count but fewer than ten. The chain is built from TRBV28 and TRBJ2-1; D is uncertain. The germline V gene has CDR1 MDHEN and CDR2 SYDVKM. V gave up 5 bases and J gave up 8 bases, with 13 bases separating them. The CDR3 covers 13 residues. CDR3 protein: CASSPPSRYEQFF. The DNA of the CDR3 is TGTGCCAGCAGTCCCCCGTCGAGGTATGAGCAGTTCTTC.

V usage is TRBV28 and J usage is TRBJ1-4; 7 bases align to TRBD1. Germline V CDR1 and CDR2: MDHEN, SYDVKM. This CDR3 is 14 amino acids long. V lost 8 bases and J lost 4; bases outside the gene matches: 7. As DNA, the CDR3 is TGTGCCAGCCGCCGACAGGGACGTAATGAAAAACTGTTTTTT. Its protein product is CASRRQGRNEKLFF.

This clonotype has only a few counts. V gene TRBV11-2 combines with J gene TRBJ2-1; 9 nucleotides match TRBD2. Unmatched junction bases numbered 6, after V lost 5 bases and J lost 4 bases. Germline V gene lookup returns CDR1 SGHAT and CDR2 FQNNGV. The CDR3 has 15 residues. This chain's CDR3 is CASSVSGGSYNEQFF. CDR3 DNA: TGTGCCAGCAGCGTAAGCGGGGGGTCTTACAATGAGCAGTTCTTC.

This clonotype was counted only a few times. V gene TRBV3-1 combines with J gene TRBJ2-7; D gene unclear. V lost 0 bases and J 3 bases, leaving 3 bases between the germline ends. Germline V gene sequence: CDR1 LGHDT, CDR2 YNNKEL (reference sequence). This CDR3 contains 12 residues. CDR3 region: CASSQEIYEQYF. In DNA, the CDR3 is TGTGCCAGCAGCCAAGAGATCTACGAGCAGTACTTC.

The rearrangement links TRBV4-3 to TRBJ2-1; D is possibly TRBD2 (7 bases). CDR1 LGHNA and CDR2 YSLEER come from the germline V gene. Deletions cut 4 bases from V and 7 bases from J, with 14 bases between. The CDR3 has 14 residues. The CDR3 nucleotides are TGCGCCAGCAGCCCTCAAGGGGGGGCGAATGAGCAGTTCTTC. As protein: CASSPQGGANEQFF.

This clonotype was seen a few times. The gene calls are TRBV18 and TRBJ1-5; TRBD1 might be the D (5 bases). Trimming shortened V by 2 bases and J by 5 bases, and 7 bases separated the two germline ends. The CDR3 is made up of 13 amino acids. Germline lookup yields CDR1 KGHSH and CDR2 LQKENI. In DNA form, the CDR3 reads TGTGCCAGCTCACCAGGGACGGATCAGCCCCAGCATTTT. Protein sequence: CASSPGTDQPQHF.

The V call is TRBV29-1, the J call TRBJ1-1; 8 nucleotides agree with TRBD1. Germline lookup yields CDR1 SQVTM and CDR2 ANQGSEA. The V gene end was trimmed by 7 bases and the J gene end by 4 bases; junction bases not matched to a gene: 8. The CDR3 has 13 residues. The CDR3 protein is CSAWTGRFTEAFF. Written as DNA, the CDR3 is TGCAGCGCTTGGACAGGGAGGTTCACTGAAGCTTTCTTT.

The chain carries TRBV5-1 and TRBJ2-7, with no clear D. Trimming took off 5 bases at V and 3 bases at J, with 6 bases between the two ends. Germline V gene data show CDR1 as SGHRS and CDR2 as YFSETQ. The CDR3 totals 11 residues. In DNA form, the CDR3 reads TGCGCCAGCAGGGGCCACTACGAGCAGTACTTC. Protein: CASRGHYEQYF.

J is TRBJ1-5 and V is TRBV28; D possibly corresponds to TRBD1 (6 bases). Germline CDR1 and CDR2: MDHEN and SYDVKM. The V end was cut by 4 bases, the J end by 2 bases, with 15 bases between. The CDR3 is 16 amino acids. The CDR3 here is CASSSTQGLGNQPQHF. The CDR3 DNA sequence: TGTGCCAGCAGTTCTACACAGGGACTTGGCAATCAGCCCCAGCATTTT.

The gene calls are TRBV7-9 and TRBJ2-1; 9 bases are a match to TRBD1. This CDR3 spans 15 amino acids. Germline assignment: CDR1 SEHNR and CDR2 FQNEAQ (reference sequence). Trimming removed 4 bases from V and 5 bases from J; junction bases left unmatched: 6. As DNA, the CDR3 is TGTGCCAGCAGCTCACGACAGGGGGGGGACAATGAGCAGTTCTTC. Protein: CASSSRQGGDNEQFF.

The rearrangement uses TRBV6-5 and TRBJ2-6; the match to TRBD1 covers 7 bases. The ends lost 6 bases at V and 2 bases at J; junction bases unmatched: 10. From germline, CDR1 is MNHEY and CDR2 SVGAGI. This CDR3 is built from 17 residues. The CDR3 DNA sequence: TGTGCCAGCAGCCTGATCGGACAGGCCACTGGGGCCAACGTCCTGACTTTC. Its protein is CASSLIGQATGANVLTF.

The chain has TRBV7-9 and TRBJ1-2, with a tentative D call TRBD1 (6 bases). Germline V gene sequence: CDR1 SEHNR, CDR2 FQNEAQ (reference sequence). The CDR3 consists of 15 residues. The germline V and J ends were trimmed by 3 bases and 4 bases, with 15 bases remaining between them. This CDR3 is CASSLGAVEVYGYTF. In DNA form, the CDR3 reads TGTGCCAGCAGCTTGGGGGCAGTAGAAGTCTATGGCTACACCTTC.

The chain recombines TRBV11-1 with TRBJ2-7; the D gene is possibly TRBD2 (5 bases). Looked up from germline, CDR1 is SGHAT and CDR2 is FQDESV (reference sequence). This CDR3 spans 15 amino acids. Trimming stripped 5 bases from V and 1 base from J, with 15 bases between. CDR3: CASSLSDTWSYEQYF. For the CDR3, the DNA is TGTGCCAGCAGCCTTAGCGATACATGGTCCTACGAGCAGTACTTC.

This clonotype has only a few counts. The genes are TRBV2 and TRBJ1-2; a weak D match, TRBD1 (6 bases). V was cut by 6 bases and J by 6 bases, with 17 bases left in between. The V gene's germline CDR1 is SNHLY and CDR2 FYNNEI. This CDR3 is 14 amino acids long. The CDR3 spells CASRGDVWGHGYTF. The CDR3 DNA follows: TGTGCCAGCAGGGGGGACGTATGGGGGCATGGCTACACCTTC.

The chain is built from TRBV4-3 and TRBJ1-4; 7 bases line up with TRBD1. There are 15 residues in the CDR3. The junction had 6 bases not matched to a gene; V was cut back by 0 bases and J by 8 bases. Germline-derived CDR1 and CDR2 are LGHNA and YSLEER. The CDR3 loop reads CASSQDQGGSEKLFF. CDR3 DNA: TGCGCCAGCAGCCAAGATCAGGGGGGTAGCGAAAAACTGTTTTTT.

This clonotype was counted a few times. This rearrangement joins TRBV28 to TRBJ1-5, with a weak D call TRBD1 (6 bases). Trimming cost V 2 bases and J 2 bases, with 13 bases left between them. The germline V gene encodes CDR1 MDHEN and CDR2 SYDVKM. The CDR3 totals 16 residues. Here the CDR3 reads CASSLGGGWGNQPQHF. CDR3 sequence (DNA): TGTGCCAGCAGTTTAGGGGGGGGCTGGGGCAATCAGCCCCAGCATTTT.

This clonotype was seen a few times. The CDR3 is CASSPTGPGELFF. DNA of the CDR3: TGTGCCAGCAGTCCCACAGGGCCGGGGGAGCTGTTTTTT. The chain joins TRBV28 to TRBJ2-2, with a weak D call TRBD1 (6 bases). In germline, CDR1 is MDHEN, CDR2 SYDVKM. The CDR3 runs to 13 residues. V lost 5 bases and J 8 bases, leaving 12 bases between the germline ends.

This chain uses TRBV2 with TRBJ2-5; 9 nucleotides line up with TRBD2. CDR3 length: 18 amino acids. Germline assignment: CDR1 SNHLY and CDR2 FYNNEI. The V gene end was trimmed by 1 base and the J gene end by 7 bases; junction bases not matched to a gene: 16. CDR3 residues: CASSEERLSLAGRGTQYF. The CDR3 region has the DNA TGTGCCAGCAGTGAAGAACGGTTGAGCCTAGCGGGGAGAGGGACCCAGTACTTC. Combining the CDR3 with reference TRBV2 and TRBJ2-5 gives the whole variable domain EPEVTQTPSHQVTQMGQEVILRCVPISNHLYFYWYRQILGQKVEFLVSFYNNEISEKSEIFDDQFSVERPDGSNFTLKIRSTKLEDSAMYFCASSEERLSLAGRGTQYFGPGTRLLVL.

The gene calls are TRBV4-1 and TRBJ2-7; 12 nucleotides agree with TRBD2. Trimming at V came to 3 bases and at J to 3 bases, leaving 9 bases not matched to a gene. The CDR3 is made up of 17 amino acids. Germline CDR1 reads MGHRA; CDR2 reads YSYEKL. The CDR3 is CASSHLPASGRGYEQYF. The CDR3 DNA is TGCGCCAGCAGCCATCTCCCCGCTAGCGGGAGGGGCTACGAGCAGTACTTC.

The chain has TRBV6-2 or TRBV6-3 and TRBJ2-2, with a weak D call TRBD2 (6 bases). V lost 0 bases, J lost 3 bases, and 17 bases lay in between. Germline CDR1 MNHEY, CDR2 SVGEGT. CDR3 length: 18 amino acids. The CDR3 region is CASSYSVTGGDYTGELFF. In DNA form, the CDR3 reads TGTGCCAGCAGTTACTCAGTCACGGGCGGGGATTACACCGGGGAGCTGTTTTTT.

This clonotype was detected a few times. This chain links TRBV6-6 with TRBJ1-6; 8 bases are shared with TRBD1. Per germline, CDR1 MNHNY and CDR2 SVGAGI (reference sequence). The CDR3 is 19 amino acids. V gave up 0 bases and J gave up 5 bases; unmatched junction bases: 12. The CDR3 coding sequence is TGTGCCAGCAGTTACTCGTTATCGCAGGGGGCTCAGCATAATTCACCCCTCCACTTT. This gives the protein CASSYSLSQGAQHNSPLHF.